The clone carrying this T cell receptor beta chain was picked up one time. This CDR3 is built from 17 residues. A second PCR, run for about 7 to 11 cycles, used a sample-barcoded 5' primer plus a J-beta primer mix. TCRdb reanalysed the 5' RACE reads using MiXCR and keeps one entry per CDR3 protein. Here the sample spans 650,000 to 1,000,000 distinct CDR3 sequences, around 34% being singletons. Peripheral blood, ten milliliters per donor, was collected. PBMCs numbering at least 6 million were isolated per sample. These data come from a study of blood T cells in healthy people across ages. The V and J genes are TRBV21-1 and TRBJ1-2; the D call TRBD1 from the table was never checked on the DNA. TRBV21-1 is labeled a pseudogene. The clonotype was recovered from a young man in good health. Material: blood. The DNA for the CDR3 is TGTGTCAGCAGCAAAAGGAAGGGCAGGGGTGCCTTTTTAGGCTACACCTTC. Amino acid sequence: CVSSKRKGRGAFLGYTF.